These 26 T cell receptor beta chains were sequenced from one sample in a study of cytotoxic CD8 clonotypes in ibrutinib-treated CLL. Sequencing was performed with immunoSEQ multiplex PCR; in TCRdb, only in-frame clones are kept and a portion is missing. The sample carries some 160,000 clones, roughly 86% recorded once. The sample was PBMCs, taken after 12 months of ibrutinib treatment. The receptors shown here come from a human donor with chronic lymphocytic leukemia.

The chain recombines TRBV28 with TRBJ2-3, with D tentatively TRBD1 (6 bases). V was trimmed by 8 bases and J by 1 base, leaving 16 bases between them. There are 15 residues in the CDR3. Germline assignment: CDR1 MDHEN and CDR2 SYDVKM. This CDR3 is CASDPWGLGTDTQYF. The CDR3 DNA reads TGTGCCAGCGACCCTTGGGGGCTTGGCACAGATACGCAGTATTTT.

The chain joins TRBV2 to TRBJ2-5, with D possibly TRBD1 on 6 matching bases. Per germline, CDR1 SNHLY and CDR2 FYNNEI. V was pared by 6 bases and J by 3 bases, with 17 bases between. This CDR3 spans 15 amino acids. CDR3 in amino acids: CASSLTFTGKETQYF. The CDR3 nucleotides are TGTGCCAGCAGCCTCACGTTTACAGGGAAAGAGACCCAGTACTTC.

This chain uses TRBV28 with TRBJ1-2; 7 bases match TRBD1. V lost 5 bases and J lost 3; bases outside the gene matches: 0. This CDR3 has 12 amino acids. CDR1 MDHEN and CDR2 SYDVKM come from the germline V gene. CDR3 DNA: TGTGCCAGCAGTGGGACAGACTATGGCTACACCTTC. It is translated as CASSGTDYGYTF.

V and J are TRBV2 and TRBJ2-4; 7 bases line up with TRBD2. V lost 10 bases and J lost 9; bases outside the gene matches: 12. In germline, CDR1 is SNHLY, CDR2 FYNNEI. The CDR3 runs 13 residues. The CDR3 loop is CATKGPGGGIQYF. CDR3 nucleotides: TGTGCCACCAAGGGGCCGGGCGGGGGCATTCAGTACTTC.

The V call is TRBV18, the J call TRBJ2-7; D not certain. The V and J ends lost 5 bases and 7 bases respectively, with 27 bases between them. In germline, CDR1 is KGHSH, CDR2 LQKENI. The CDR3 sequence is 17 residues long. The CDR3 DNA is TGTGCCAGCTCAGCACTGGAATTTCGCGGCGGCATACGGGAGCAGTACTTC. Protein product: CASSALEFRGGIREQYF.

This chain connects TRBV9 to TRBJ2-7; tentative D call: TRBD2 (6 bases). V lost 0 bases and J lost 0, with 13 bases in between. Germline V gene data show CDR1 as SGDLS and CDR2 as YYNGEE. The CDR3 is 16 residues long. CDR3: CASSVGPGGLSYEQYF. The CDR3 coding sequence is TGTGCCAGCAGCGTAGGGCCCGGAGGGCTCTCCTACGAGCAGTACTTC.

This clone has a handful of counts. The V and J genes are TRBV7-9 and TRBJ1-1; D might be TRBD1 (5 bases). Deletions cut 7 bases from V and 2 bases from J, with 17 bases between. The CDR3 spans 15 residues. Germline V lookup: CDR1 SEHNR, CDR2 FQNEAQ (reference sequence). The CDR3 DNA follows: TGTGCCAGCACCCCCAACGCCGGGGCAAACACTGAAGCTTTCTTT. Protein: CASTPNAGANTEAFF.

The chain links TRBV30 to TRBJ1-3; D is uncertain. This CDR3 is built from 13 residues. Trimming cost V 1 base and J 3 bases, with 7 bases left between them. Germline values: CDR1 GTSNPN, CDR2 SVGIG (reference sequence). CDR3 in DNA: TGTGCCTGGAGTGGACGTAATGGAAACACCATATATTTT. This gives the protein CAWSGRNGNTIYF.

CDR3 bases: TGTGCCACCGAGGACAGGGGTAATTCACCCCTCCACTTT. This gives the protein CATEDRGNSPLHF. The V gene is TRBV19, the J gene TRBJ1-6; TRBD1 aligns across 9 bases. After removal of 10 bases from V and 6 bases from J, the junction contained 4 bases not matched to a gene. The germline CDR1 and CDR2 sequences are LNHDA and SQIVND (reference sequence). The CDR3 extends over 13 amino acids. The full variable domain, completed using reference TRBV19 and TRBJ1-6, is DGGITQSPKYLFRKEGQNVTLSCEQNLNHDAMYWYRQDPGQGLRLIYYSQIVNDFQKGDIAEGYSVSREKKESFPLTVTSAQKNPTAFYLCATEDRGNSPLHFGNGTRLTVT.

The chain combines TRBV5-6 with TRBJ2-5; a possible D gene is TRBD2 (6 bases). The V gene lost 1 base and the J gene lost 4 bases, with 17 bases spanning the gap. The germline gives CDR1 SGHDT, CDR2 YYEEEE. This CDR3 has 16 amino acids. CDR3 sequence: CASSLRAGSGGETQYF. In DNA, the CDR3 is TGTGCCAGCAGCTTGCGGGCCGGGAGTGGGGGAGAGACCCAGTACTTC.

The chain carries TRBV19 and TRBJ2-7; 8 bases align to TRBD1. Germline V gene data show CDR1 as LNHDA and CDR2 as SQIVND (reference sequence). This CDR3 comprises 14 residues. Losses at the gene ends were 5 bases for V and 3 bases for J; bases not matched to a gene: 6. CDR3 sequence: CASSAGQDHYEQYF. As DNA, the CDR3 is TGTGCCAGTAGTGCGGGACAGGATCACTACGAGCAGTACTTC.

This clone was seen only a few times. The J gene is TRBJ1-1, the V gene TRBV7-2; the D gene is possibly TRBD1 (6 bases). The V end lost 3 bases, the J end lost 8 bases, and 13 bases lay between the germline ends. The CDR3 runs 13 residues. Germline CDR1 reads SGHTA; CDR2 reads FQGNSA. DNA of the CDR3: TGTGCCAGCAGCTTTCAGGGGTGGAGAGAAGCTTTCTTT. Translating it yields CASSFQGWREAFF.

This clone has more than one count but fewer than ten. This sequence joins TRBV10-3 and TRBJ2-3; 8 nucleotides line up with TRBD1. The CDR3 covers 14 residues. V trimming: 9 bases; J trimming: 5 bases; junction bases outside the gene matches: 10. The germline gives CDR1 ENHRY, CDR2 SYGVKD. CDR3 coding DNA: TGTGCCATTAACGACAGGGGAATAAGAGATACGCAGTATTTT. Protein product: CAINDRGIRDTQYF.

DNA for the CDR3: TGTGCCAGCTCACCACAGGAGAGGGGTCCAGATACGCAGTATTTT. Translating it yields CASSPQERGPDTQYF. The chain uses TRBV18 and TRBJ2-3; D is perhaps TRBD1 or TRBD2 (5 bases each). The CDR3 has 15 amino acids. CDR1 KGHSH and CDR2 LQKENI come from the germline V gene. The V and J ends lost 1 base and 4 bases respectively, with 12 bases between them.

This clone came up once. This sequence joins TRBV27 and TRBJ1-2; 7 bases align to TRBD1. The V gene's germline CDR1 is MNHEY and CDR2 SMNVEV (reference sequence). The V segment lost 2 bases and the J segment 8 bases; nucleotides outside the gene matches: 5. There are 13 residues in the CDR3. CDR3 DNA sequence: TGTGCCAGCAGTTTAGAGGCAGGGGGGGGCTACACCTTC. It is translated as CASSLEAGGGYTF.

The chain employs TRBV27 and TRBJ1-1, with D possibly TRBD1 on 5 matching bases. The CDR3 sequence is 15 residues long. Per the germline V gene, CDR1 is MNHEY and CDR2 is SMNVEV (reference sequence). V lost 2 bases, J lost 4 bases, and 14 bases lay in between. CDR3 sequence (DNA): TGTGCCAGCAGTTTAACCCCGTTGAGGGGCACTGAAGCTTTCTTT. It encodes CASSLTPLRGTEAFF.

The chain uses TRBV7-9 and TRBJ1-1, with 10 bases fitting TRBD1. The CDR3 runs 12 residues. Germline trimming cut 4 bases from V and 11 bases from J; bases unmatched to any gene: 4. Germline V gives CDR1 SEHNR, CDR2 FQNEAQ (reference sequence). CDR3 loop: CASSWDRGWAFF. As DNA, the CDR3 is TGTGCCAGCAGCTGGGACAGGGGCTGGGCTTTCTTT.

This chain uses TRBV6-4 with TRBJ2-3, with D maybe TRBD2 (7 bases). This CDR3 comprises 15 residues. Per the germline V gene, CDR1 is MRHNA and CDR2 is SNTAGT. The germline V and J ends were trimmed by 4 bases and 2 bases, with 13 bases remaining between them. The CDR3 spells CASSAGGRLTDTQYF. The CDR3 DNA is TGTGCCAGCAGTGCCGGGGGGCGGCTCACAGATACGCAGTATTTT.

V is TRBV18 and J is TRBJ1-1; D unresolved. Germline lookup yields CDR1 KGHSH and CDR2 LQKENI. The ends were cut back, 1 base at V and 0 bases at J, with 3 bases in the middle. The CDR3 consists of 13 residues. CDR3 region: CASSPQLNTEAFF. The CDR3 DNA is TGTGCCAGCTCACCACAATTGAACACTGAAGCTTTCTTT.

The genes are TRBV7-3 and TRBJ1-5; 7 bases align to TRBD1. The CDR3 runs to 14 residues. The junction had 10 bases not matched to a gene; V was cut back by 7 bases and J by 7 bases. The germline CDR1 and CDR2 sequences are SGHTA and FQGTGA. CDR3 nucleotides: TGTGCCAGCACCCCCAGCGGGGGACAGCAGCCCCAGCATTTT. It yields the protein CASTPSGGQQPQHF.

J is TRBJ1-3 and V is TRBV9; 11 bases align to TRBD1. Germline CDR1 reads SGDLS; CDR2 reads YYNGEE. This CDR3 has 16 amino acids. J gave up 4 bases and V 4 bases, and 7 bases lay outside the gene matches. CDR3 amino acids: CASSSKGQGAGNTIYF. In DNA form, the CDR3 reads TGTGCCAGCAGCTCCAAAGGACAGGGGGCCGGAAACACCATATATTTT.

For the CDR3, the DNA is TGTGCCAGCAGCCAAGATTTAGGAACAGGCCACTATGGCTACACCTTC. It encodes CASSQDLGTGHYGYTF. The chain carries TRBV4-2 and TRBJ1-2, with D maybe TRBD1 (5 bases). CDR1 and CDR2 from the germline V gene are LGHNA and YNFKEQ. CDR3 length: 16 residues. V was cut by 0 bases and J by 3 bases, with 14 bases left in between.

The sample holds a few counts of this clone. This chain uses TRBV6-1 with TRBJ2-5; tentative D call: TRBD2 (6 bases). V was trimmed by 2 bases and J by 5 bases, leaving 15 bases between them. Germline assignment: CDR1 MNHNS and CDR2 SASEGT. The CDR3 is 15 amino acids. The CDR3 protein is CASSELGLGGETQYF. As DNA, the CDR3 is TGTGCCAGCAGTGAACTGGGGCTCGGAGGGGAGACCCAGTACTTC.

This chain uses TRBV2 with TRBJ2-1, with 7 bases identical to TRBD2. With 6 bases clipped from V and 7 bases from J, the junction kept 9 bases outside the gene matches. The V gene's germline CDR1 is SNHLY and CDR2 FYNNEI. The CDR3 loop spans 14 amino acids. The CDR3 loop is CASRGWEGRNEQFF. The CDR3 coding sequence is TGTGCCAGCAGAGGGTGGGAGGGCCGAAATGAGCAGTTCTTC.

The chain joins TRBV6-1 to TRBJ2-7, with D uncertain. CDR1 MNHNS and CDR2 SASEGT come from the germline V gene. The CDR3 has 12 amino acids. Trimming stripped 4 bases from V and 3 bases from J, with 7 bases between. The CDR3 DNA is TGTGCCAGCAGTGCAGGTAGCTACGAGCAGTACTTC. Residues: CASSAGSYEQYF.

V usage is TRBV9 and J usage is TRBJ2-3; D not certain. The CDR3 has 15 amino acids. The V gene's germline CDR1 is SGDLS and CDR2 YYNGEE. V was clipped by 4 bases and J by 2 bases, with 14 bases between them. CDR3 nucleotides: TGTGCCAGCAGCTTAGTAATGCCCGTCACAGATACGCAGTATTTT. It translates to CASSLVMPVTDTQYF.